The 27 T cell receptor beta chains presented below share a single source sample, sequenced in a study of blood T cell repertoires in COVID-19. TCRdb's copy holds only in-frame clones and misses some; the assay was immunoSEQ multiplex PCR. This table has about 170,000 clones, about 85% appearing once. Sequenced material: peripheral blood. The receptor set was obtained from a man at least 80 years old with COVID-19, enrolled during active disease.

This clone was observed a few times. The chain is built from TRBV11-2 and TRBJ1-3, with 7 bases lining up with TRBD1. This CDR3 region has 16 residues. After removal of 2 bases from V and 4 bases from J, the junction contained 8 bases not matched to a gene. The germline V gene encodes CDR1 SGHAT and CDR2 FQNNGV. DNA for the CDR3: TGTGCCAGCAGCTTATTACAGGGGTTTGGAGGAAACACCATATATTTT. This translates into CASSLLQGFGGNTIYF.

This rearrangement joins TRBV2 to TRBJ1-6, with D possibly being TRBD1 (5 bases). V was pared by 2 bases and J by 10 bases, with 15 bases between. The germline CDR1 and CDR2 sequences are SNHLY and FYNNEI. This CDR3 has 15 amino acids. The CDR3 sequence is CASSELGRDYSPLHF. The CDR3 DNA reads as TGTGCCAGCAGTGAACTGGGCAGGGATTACTCACCCCTCCACTTT.

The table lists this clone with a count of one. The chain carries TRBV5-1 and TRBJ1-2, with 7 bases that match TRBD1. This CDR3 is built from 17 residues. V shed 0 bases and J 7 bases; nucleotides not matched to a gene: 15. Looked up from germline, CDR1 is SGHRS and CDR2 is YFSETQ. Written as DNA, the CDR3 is TGCGCCAGCAGCTTGGTCGGGATAAGGGGGCTTTTTCTTGGCTACACCTTC. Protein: CASSLVGIRGLFLGYTF. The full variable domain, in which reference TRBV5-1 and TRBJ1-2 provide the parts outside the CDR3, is KAGVTQTPRYLIKTRGQQVTLSCSPISGHRSVSWYQQTPGQGLQFLFEYFSETQRNKGNFPGRFSGRQFSNSRSEMNVSTLELGDSALYLCASSLVGIRGLFLGYTFGSGTRLTVV.

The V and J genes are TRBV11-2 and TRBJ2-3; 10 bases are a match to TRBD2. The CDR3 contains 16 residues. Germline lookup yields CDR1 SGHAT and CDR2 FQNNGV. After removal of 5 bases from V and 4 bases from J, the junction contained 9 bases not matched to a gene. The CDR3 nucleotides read TGTGCCAGCAGCCGAAATAGCGGGGGGATTGCAGATACGCAGTATTTT. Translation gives CASSRNSGGIADTQYF.

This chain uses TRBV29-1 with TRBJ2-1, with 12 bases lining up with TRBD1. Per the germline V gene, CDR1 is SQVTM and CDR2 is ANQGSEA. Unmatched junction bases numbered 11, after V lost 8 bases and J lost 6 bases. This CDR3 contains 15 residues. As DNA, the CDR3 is TGCAGCTCTCGAGCGGGACAGGGGGCCCGCAATGAGCAGTTCTTC. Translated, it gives CSSRAGQGARNEQFF.

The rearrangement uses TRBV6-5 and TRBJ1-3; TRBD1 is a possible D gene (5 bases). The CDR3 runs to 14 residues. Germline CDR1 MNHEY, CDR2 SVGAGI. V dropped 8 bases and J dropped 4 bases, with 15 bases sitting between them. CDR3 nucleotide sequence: TGTGCCAGCTCTTCGGGACTCCCCGGAAACACCATATATTTT. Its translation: CASSSGLPGNTIYF.

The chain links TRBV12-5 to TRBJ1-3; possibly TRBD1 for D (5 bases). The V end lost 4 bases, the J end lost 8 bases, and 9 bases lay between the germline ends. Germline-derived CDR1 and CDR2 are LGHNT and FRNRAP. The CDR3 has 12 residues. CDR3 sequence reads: CASGWGGDTIYF. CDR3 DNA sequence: TGTGCTAGTGGTTGGGGGGGGGACACCATATATTTT.

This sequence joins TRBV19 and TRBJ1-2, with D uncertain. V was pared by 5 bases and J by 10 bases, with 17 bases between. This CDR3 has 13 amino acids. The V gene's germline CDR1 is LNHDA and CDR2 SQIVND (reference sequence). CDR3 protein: CASSLWAETHYTF. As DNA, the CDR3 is TGTGCCAGTAGTTTATGGGCAGAAACCCACTACACCTTC.

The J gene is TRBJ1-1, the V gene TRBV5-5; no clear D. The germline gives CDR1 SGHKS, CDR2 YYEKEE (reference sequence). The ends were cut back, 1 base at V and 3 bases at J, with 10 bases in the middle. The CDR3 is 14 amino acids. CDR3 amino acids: CASSLSQMDTEAFF. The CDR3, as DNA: TGTGCCAGCAGCTTGAGCCAAATGGACACTGAAGCTTTCTTT.

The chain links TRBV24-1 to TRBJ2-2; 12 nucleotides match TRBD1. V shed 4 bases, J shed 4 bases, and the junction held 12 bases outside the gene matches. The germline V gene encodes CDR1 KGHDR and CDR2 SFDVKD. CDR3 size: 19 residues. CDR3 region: CATSDHPGQGADFTGELFF. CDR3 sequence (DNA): TGTGCCACCAGTGACCATCCGGGACAGGGGGCGGACTTCACCGGGGAGCTGTTTTTT.

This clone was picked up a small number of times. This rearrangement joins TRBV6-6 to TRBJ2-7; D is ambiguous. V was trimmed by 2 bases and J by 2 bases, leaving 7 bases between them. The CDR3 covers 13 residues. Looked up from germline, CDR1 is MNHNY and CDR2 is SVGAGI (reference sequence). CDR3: CASSYDSPYEQYF. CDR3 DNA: TGTGCCAGCAGTTACGATAGCCCCTACGAGCAGTACTTC.

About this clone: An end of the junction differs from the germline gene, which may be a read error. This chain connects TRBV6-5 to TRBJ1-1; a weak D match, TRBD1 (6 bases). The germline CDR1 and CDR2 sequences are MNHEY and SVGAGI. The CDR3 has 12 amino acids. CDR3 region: CASSFRDTEAFF. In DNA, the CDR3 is TGTGCCAGCAGTTTTAGGGACACGGAAGCTTTCTTT.

In DNA, the CDR3 is TGTGCCAGCAGTTTGCCGGGAGATACGCAGTATTTT. Translation gives CASSLPGDTQYF. V is TRBV6-5 and J is TRBJ2-3, with unresolved D. The CDR3 extends over 12 amino acids. The germline CDR1 and CDR2 sequences are MNHEY and SVGAGI. Trimming removed 4 bases from V and 5 bases from J, with 7 bases in between.

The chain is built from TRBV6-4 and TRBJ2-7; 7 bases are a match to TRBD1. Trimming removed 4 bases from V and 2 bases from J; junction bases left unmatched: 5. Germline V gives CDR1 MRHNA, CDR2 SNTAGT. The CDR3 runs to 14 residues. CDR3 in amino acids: CASSGDSRTYEQYF. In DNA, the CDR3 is TGTGCCAGCAGTGGGGACAGTAGAACCTACGAGCAGTACTTC.

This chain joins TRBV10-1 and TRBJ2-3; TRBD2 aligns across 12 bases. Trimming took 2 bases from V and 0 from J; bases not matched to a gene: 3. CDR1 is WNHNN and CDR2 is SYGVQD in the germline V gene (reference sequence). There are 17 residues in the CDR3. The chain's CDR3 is CASSERLAGDSTDTQYF. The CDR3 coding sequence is TGCGCCAGCAGTGAGCGACTAGCGGGGGATAGCACAGATACGCAGTATTTT.

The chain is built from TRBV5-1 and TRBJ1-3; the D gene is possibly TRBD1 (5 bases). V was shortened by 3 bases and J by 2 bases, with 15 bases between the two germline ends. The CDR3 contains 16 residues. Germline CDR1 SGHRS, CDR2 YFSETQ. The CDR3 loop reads CASSSGTPAAGNTIYF. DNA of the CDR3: TGCGCCAGCAGCTCAGGGACTCCAGCCGCTGGAAACACCATATATTTT.

CDR3 in DNA: TGCGCCAGCAGCCGGCAGGGCGAGCAGTCCTACGAGCAGTACTTC. It codes for CASSRQGEQSYEQYF. The gene calls are TRBV5-1 and TRBJ2-7, with a possible D match to TRBD1 (5 bases). Trimming pared 4 bases from V and 1 base from J, leaving 15 bases between. This CDR3 is built from 15 residues. CDR1 and CDR2 from the germline V gene are SGHRS and YFSETQ.

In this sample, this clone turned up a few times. Written as DNA, the CDR3 is TGTGCCAGCAGCTTAGGTGGGACAGGGAATTCACCCCTCCACTTT. Protein product: CASSLGGTGNSPLHF. The chain combines TRBV7-2 with TRBJ1-6; 9 nucleotides align to TRBD1. The CDR3 consists of 15 residues. Germline loops: CDR1 SGHTA, CDR2 FQGNSA. V was pared by 1 base and J by 7 bases, with 2 bases of the junction left unmatched.

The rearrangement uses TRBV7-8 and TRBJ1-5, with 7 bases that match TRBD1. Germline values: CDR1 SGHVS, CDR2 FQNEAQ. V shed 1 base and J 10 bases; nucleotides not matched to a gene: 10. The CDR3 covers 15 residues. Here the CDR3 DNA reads TGTGCCAGCAGCTTAGTAACAGGGGCGGCCGTACCCCAGCATTTT. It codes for CASSLVTGAAVPQHF.

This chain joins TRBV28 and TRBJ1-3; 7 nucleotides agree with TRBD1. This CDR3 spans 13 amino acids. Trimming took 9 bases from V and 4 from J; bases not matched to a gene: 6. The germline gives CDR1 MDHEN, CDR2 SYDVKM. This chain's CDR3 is CASTRGPGNTIYF. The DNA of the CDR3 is TGTGCCAGTACAAGGGGGCCAGGAAACACCATATATTTT. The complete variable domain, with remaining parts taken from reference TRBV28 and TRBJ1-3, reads DVKVTQSSRYLVKRTGEKVFLECVQDMDHENMFWYRQDPGLGLRLIYFSYDVKMKEKGDIPEGYSVSREKKERFSLILESASTNQTSMYLCASTRGPGNTIYFGEGSWLTVV.

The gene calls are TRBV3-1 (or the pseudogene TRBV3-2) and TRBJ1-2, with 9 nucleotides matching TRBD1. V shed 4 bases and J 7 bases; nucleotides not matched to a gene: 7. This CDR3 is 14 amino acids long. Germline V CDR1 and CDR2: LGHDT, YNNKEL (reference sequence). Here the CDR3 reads CASSPSDRGSGYTF. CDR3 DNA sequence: TGTGCCAGCAGCCCCTCGGACAGGGGCTCTGGCTACACCTTC.

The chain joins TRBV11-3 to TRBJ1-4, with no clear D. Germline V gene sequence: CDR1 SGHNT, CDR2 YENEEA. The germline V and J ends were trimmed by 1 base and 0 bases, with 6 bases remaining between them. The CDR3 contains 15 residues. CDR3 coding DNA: TGTGCCAGCAGCTTAGGAGACACAACTAATGAAAAACTGTTTTTT. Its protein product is CASSLGDTTNEKLFF.

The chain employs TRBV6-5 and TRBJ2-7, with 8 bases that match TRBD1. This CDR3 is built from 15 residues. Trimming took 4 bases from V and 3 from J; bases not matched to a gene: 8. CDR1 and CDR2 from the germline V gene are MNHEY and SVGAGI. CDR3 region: CASSSYPGTGYEQYF. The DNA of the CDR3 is TGTGCCAGCAGTTCATACCCCGGGACAGGCTACGAGCAGTACTTC.

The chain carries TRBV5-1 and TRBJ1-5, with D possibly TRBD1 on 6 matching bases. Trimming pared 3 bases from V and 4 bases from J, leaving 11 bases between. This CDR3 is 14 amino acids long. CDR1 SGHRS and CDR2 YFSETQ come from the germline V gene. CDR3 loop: CASSSGGGNQPQHF. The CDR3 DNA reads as TGCGCCAGCAGCTCGGGAGGGGGAAATCAGCCCCAGCATTTT. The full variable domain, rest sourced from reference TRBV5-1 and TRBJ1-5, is KAGVTQTPRYLIKTRGQQVTLSCSPISGHRSVSWYQQTPGQGLQFLFEYFSETQRNKGNFPGRFSGRQFSNSRSEMNVSTLELGDSALYLCASSSGGGNQPQHFGDGTRLSIL.

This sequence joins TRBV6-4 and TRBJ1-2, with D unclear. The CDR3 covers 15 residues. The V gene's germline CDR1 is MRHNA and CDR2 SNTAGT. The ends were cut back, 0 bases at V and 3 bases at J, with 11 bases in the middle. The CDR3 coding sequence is TGTGCCAGCAGTGACTCGAACAGACCATACTATGGCTACACCTTC. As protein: CASSDSNRPYYGYTF.

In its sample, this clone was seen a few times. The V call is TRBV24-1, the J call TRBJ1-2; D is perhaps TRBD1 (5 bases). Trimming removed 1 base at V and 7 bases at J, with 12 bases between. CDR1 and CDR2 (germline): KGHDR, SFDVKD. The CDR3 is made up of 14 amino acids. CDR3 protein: CATSDLWQGGGYTF. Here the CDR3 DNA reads TGTGCCACCAGTGATTTATGGCAGGGTGGTGGCTACACCTTC.

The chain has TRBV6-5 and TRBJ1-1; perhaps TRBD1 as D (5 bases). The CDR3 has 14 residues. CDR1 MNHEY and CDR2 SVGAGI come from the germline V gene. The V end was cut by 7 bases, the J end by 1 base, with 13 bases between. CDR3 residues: CASTPGVGNTEAFF. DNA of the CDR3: TGTGCCAGCACCCCGGGGGTAGGGAACACTGAAGCTTTCTTT.